The clone carrying this T cell receptor (beta chain) was seen more than once but under ten times. The antigen is not known. TCRdb reanalysed the reads using MiXCR and keeps one entry per CDR3 protein. The table records about 310,000 distinct CDR3 sequences, around 25% of them present only once. This sample is drawn from a study of T cell repertoires in cytomegalovirus infection. Study-level information: Researchers turned to recently identified HLA-C-restricted CMV epitopes as well as well-studied HLA-B-restricted ones. Both CMV infection and a matching HLA type were indicated by public TCR beta signatures.

Study-level points and caveats: Within the response measured ex vivo, HLA-C-restricted CMV-specific TCR beta clonotypes were dominant.

The CDR3 totals 14 residues. V dropped 1 base and J dropped 3 bases, with 8 bases sitting between them. CDR1 is MGHRA and CDR2 is YSYEKL in the germline V gene. The genes are TRBV4-1 and TRBJ2-3; D is perhaps TRBD1 or TRBD2 (5 bases each). The receptor's source is a human donor in good health (CMV status not recorded). Some clones in this sample may be carry-over from other donors' samples. The material was cultured PBMCs, obtained from culture after CMV antigen stimulation. DNA of the CDR3: TGCGCCAGCAGCCAAGGGGACGTAACAGATACGCAGTATTTT. It translates to CASSQGDVTDTQYF.